This T cell receptor (beta chain) came from a study of blood T cell repertoires in COVID-19. Clones were sequenced by immunoSEQ multiplex PCR, and TCRdb holds only the in-frame ones, with some missing. Of 200,000 to 300,000 clones listed, 70% to 90% are singletons. Between the trimmed V and J ends, which lost 4 bases and 6 bases, there was a span of 15 bases. The CDR3 is made up of 14 amino acids. Germline V gene lookup returns CDR1 LNHDA and CDR2 SQIVND (reference sequence). Seattle patients were enrolled while actively infected and followed longitudinally. The specimen sequenced was peripheral blood. The clonotype comes from a woman in her sixties or seventies with COVID-19, enrolled during active disease. The chain couples TRBV19 to TRBJ1-1; tentative D call: TRBD1 (6 bases). The CDR3 DNA reads as TGTGCCAGTAGTAGCTCGGGGGAGGGGGCTGAAGCTTTCTTT. Translation gives CASSSSGEGAEAFF.